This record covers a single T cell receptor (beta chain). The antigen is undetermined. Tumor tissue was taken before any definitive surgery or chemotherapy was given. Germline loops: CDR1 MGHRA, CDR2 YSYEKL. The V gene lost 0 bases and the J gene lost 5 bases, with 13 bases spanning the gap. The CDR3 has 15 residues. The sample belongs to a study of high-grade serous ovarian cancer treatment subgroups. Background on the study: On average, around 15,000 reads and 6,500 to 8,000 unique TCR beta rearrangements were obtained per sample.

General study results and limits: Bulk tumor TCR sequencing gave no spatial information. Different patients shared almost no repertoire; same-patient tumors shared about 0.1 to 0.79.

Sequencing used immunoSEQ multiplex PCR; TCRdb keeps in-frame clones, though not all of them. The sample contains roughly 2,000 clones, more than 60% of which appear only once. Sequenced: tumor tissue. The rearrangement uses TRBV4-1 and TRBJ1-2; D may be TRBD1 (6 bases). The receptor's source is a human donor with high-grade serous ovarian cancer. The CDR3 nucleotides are TGCGCCAGCAGCCAAGAGCCAGGGGCATGGTATGGCTACACCTTC. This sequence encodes CASSQEPGAWYGYTF.